The 4 T cell receptor beta chains below were found in one sample sequenced in a study of metastatic and nonmetastatic thyroid tumors. TCRdb re-analyzed the PCR reads through MiXCR. The repertoire holds 22,000 or so clones, with roughly 15% as singletons. Prior to thyroid surgery, none of the patients had received any treatment. Sequencing was done on a sample of tumor tissue. All receptors come from a female donor with papillary thyroid cancer or a benign thyroid nodule (not recorded which). Some clones in this sample may be carry-over from other donors' samples.

This chain uses TRBV2 with TRBJ2-3; D unclear. The germline gives CDR1 SNHLY, CDR2 FYNNEI. The CDR3 loop spans 12 amino acids. V shed 2 bases and J shed 4 bases, with 4 bases lying between them. The CDR3 loop reads CASSERPDTQYF. The CDR3 nucleotides read TGTGCCAGCAGTGAACGCCCAGATACGCAGTATTTT.

This clone was recorded at least ten times. This likely comes from a read error, as the CDR3 has no conserved phenylalanine or tryptophan at its end. The chain combines TRBV9 with TRBJ2-2; tentatively, D is TRBD1 or TRBD2 (5 bases each). The CDR3 contains 16 residues. V lost 4 bases to trimming and J lost 1 base, with 14 bases between them. Germline V gene sequence: CDR1 SGDLS, CDR2 YYNGEE. DNA for the CDR3: TGTGCCAGCAGCCCCCTAGGGACCATGAACACCGGGGAGCTGTTTTCT. Translation: CASSPLGTMNTGELFS.

This clone was seen at least ten times. J is TRBJ2-2 and V is TRBV7-2; D not resolved. CDR1 and CDR2 (germline): SGHTA, FQGNSA. V was shortened by 2 bases and J by 8 bases, with 6 bases between the two germline ends. The CDR3 runs 12 residues. The CDR3 region has the DNA TGTGCCAGCAGCTTAAAGTTTGGGGAGCTGTTTTTT. As protein: CASSLKFGELFF.

This clone came up many times. V is TRBV19 and J is TRBJ1-1; the D gene is possibly TRBD1 (6 bases). V was trimmed by 6 bases and J by 0 bases, leaving 11 bases between them. This CDR3 spans 14 amino acids. In germline, CDR1 is LNHDA, CDR2 SQIVND (reference sequence). CDR3: CASRGGGMNTEAFF. In DNA, the CDR3 is TGTGCCAGTAGGGGAGGGGGAATGAACACTGAAGCTTTCTTT.